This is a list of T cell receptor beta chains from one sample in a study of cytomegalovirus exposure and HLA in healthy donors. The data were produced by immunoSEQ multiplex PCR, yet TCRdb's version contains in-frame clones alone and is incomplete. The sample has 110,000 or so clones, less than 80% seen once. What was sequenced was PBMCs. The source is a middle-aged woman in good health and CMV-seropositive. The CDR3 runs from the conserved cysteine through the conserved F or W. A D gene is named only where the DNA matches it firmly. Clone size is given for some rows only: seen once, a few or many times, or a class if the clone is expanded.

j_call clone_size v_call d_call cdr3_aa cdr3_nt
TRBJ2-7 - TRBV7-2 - CASSSRQASYEQYF TGTGCCAGCAGCTCCCGACAGGCTTCCTACGAGCAGTACTTC
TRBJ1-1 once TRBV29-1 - CSHRRGNTEAFF TGCAGCCACCGGAGGGGCAACACTGAAGCTTTCTTT
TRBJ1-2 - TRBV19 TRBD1 CASSMTTGVEYGYTF TGTGCCAGTAGTATGACCACAGGGGTGGAGTATGGCTACACCTTC
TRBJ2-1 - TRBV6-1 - CASIGIYNEQFF TGTGCCAGCATCGGGATCTACAATGAGCAGTTCTTC
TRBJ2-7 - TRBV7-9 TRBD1 CASSLRGQGRDEQYF TGTGCCAGCAGCTTACGGGGACAGGGGCGCGACGAGCAGTACTTC
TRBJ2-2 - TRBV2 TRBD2 CASSGTTGAGELFF TGTGCCAGCTCAGGGACTACCGGGGCCGGGGAGCTGTTTTTT
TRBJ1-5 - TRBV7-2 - CASSSGHSNQPQHF TGTGCCAGCAGCTCAGGACATAGCAATCAGCCCCAGCATTTT
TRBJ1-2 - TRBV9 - CASSVGTDGYTF TGTGCCAGCAGCGTAGGCACGGATGGCTACACCTTC
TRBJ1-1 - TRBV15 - CATSRDPAGNTEAFF TGTGCCACCAGCAGAGATCCGGCAGGCAACACTGAAGCTTTCTTT
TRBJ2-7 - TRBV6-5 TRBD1 CASSVGQGPYEQYF TGTGCCAGCAGTGTGGGACAGGGACCCTACGAGCAGTACTTC
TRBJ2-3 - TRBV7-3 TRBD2 CASSKFSGGQDTQYF TGTGCCAGCAGCAAATTTAGCGGGGGGCAAGATACGCAGTATTTT
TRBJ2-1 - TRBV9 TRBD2 CASSGGTSGYNEQFF TGTGCCAGCAGCGGCGGGACTAGCGGCTACAATGAGCAGTTCTTC
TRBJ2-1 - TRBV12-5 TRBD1 CASGLGQGDNEQFF TGTGCTAGTGGTTTGGGGCAGGGGGACAATGAGCAGTTCTTC
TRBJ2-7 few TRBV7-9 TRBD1 CSSSLGAGGTGGNEQYF TGTTCCAGCAGCTTAGGCGCCGGGGGGACAGGGGGGAACGAGCAGTACTTC
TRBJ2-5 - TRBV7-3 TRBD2 CASSSGTTEETQYF TGTGCCAGCAGCTCCGGGACTACTGAAGAGACCCAGTACTTC
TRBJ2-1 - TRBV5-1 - CASSLAAFSYNEQFF TGCGCCAGCAGCTTGGCCGCGTTCTCCTACAATGAGCAGTTCTTC
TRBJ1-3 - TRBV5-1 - CASSTQGISSGNTIYF TGCGCCAGCAGCACTCAGGGTATTAGCTCTGGAAACACCATATATTTT
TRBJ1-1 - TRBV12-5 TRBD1 CASGTGSGTEAFF TGTGCTAGTGGGACAGGGAGCGGCACTGAAGCTTTCTTT
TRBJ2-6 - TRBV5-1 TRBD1 CASSIGTGYYSGANVLTF TGCGCCAGCAGTATCGGGACAGGGTATTACTCTGGGGCCAACGTCCTGACTTTC
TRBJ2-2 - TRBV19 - CASSIDWNTGELFF TGTGCCAGTAGTATAGACTGGAACACCGGGGAGCTGTTTTTT
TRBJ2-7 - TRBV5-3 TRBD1 CARSPPDRATSYEQYF TGTGCCAGAAGCCCGCCGGACAGGGCAACTTCCTACGAGCAGTACTTC
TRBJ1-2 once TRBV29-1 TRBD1 CSAADRSYGYTF TGCAGCGCCGCGGACAGGAGCTATGGCTACACCTTC
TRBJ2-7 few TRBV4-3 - CASSQGLQGSEPYEQYF TGCGCCAGCAGCCAAGGCTTACAGGGTAGTGAGCCCTACGAGCAGTACTTC
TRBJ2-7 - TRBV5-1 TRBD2 CASSLEGTSGRGEQYF TGCGCCAGCAGCTTGGAGGGGACTAGCGGGAGGGGTGAGCAGTACTTC
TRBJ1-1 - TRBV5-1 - CASSLAVSNTEAFF TGCGCCAGCAGCTTGGCGGTCTCGAACACTGAAGCTTTCTTT
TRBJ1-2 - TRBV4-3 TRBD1 CASSQAGTGGRSTYGYTF TGCGCCAGCAGCCAAGCTGGGACAGGGGGAAGGAGTACCTATGGCTACACCTTC
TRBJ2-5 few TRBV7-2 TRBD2 CASSPGTRETQYF TGTGCCAGCAGCCCCGGGACTAGAGAGACCCAGTACTTC
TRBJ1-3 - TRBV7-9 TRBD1 CASSSDREVGNTIYF TGTGCCAGCAGCTCGGACAGGGAAGTTGGAAACACCATATATTTT
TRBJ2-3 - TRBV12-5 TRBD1 CASEGTGGSDSTDTQYF TGTGCTAGTGAGGGGACAGGGGGCTCCGATAGCACAGATACGCAGTATTTT
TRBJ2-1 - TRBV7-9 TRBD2 CSSSIGGLAALSSYNEQFF TGTTCCAGCAGCATAGGCGGGCTAGCGGCCTTGAGCTCCTACAATGAGCAGTTCTTC